These T cell receptor beta chains were read from a single sample in a study of Ad26.COV2.S vaccination and SARS-CoV-2 variants. Measured with immunoSEQ multiplex PCR; TCRdb has only the in-frame clones, and not every one. The sample holds 350,000 to 600,000 clones, 80% to 90% seen once. The material was peripheral blood, obtained in a trial of Ad26.COV2.S vaccine versus placebo. The receptors originated from a person aged 18-65 years who received the Ad26.COV2.S COVID-19 vaccine or a placebo. CDR3s include the opening cysteine and the closing phenylalanine or tryptophan. The D gene is left open where the match is weak.

NA,14,TRBJ2-2,TRBV6-1,TGTGCCAGCAGTGAAACGCAGGACACCGGGGAGCTGTTTTTT,CASSETQDTGELFF
TRBD2,15,TRBJ2-3,TRBV5-5,TGTGCCAGCAACAAGGAGGGACTAGACACAGATACGCAGTATTTT,CASNKEGLDTDTQYF
NA,13,TRBJ1-2,TRBV24-1,TGTGCCACCGCGGAGGGGTTCGGATATGGCTACACCTTC,CATAEGFGYGYTF
NA,16,TRBJ1-2,TRBV18,TGTGCCAGCTCACCAATGGATCCGGCAGGGGATAGCGGCTACACCTTC,CASSPMDPAGDSGYTF
NA,12,TRBJ1-3,TRBV12-3/TRBV12-4,TGTGCCAGCAGTTTACTGGGAAACACCATATATTTT,CASSLLGNTIYF
NA,16,TRBJ2-7,TRBV4-2,TGTGCCAGCAGCTCGGGATCCCCGACCCTTTCCTACGAGCAGTACTTC,CASSSGSPTLSYEQYF
NA,12,TRBJ2-5,TRBV28,TGTGCCAGCAACCGGGAGTTGGAGACCCAGTACTTC,CASNRELETQYF
NA,15,TRBJ1-1,TRBV18,TGTGCCAGCTCACCAGCCGCGGCGCCCGACCCTGAAGCTTTCTTT,CASSPAAAPDPEAFF
NA,15,TRBJ2-7,TRBV6-2/TRBV6-3,TGTGCCAGCAGTTACGCCCGAGGGGAAGCCTACGAGCAGTACTTC,CASSYARGEAYEQYF
NA,15,TRBJ2-7,TRBV29-1,TGCAGCGTTGAAGATACCCGGGGGCCGTCCTACGAGCAGTACTTC,CSVEDTRGPSYEQYF
TRBD2,12,TRBJ2-1,TRBV6-6,TGTGCCAGCAGGGGTAGCGGGTCTGAGCAGTTCTTC,CASRGSGSEQFF
NA,14,TRBJ1-1,TRBV7-9,TGTGCCAGCAGCCAAGTCCAGCCGAACACTGAAGCTTTCTTT,CASSQVQPNTEAFF
NA,15,TRBJ2-1,TRBV7-6,TGTGCCAGCAGCTTCTCCAGCAACTACTACAATGAGCAGTTCTTC,CASSFSSNYYNEQFF
NA,16,TRBJ2-1,TRBV4-3,TGCGCCAGCAGCCAAACCGACAGAGACTCCTACAATGAGCAGTTCTTC,CASSQTDRDSYNEQFF
NA,15,TRBJ2-7,TRBV28,TGTGCCAGCAGTTCGGCCGGCTCTAGTGTTCGCGAGCAGTACTTC,CASSSAGSSVREQYF
TRBD1,14,TRBJ1-4,TRBV19,TGTGCCAGTAGCCGGACAGGAACTAATGAAAAACTGTTTTTT,CASSRTGTNEKLFF
TRBD2,15,TRBJ2-2,TRBV3-1/TRBV3-2,TGTGCCAGCAGCCAAGAACTAGCGTCCACCGGGGAGCTGTTTTTT,CASSQELASTGELFF
TRBD1,14,TRBJ2-7,TRBV30,TGTGCCTGGAGGAGGGACAGTGGTTCGTCCGAGCAGTACTTC,CAWRRDSGSSEQYF